This T cell receptor (beta chain) was obtained from a study of human T cells and chemical hapten exposure. In the study overall: Upper back patch tests used 0.01% DPC, scored after 6 days.

Findings of the study overall: Higher patch test scores went with higher counts of PT1 expanded TCRs.

This clonotype was recorded a few times. Its antigen remains unknown. Unique molecular identifiers were attached to individual cDNA molecules during library preparation. One entry per CDR3 protein results from TCRdb running MiXCR on the RACE reads. The top ten clones hold around 2% of a sample with approximately 96,000 distinct CDR3 sequences, about 9% of them seen once. The V end was cut by 3 bases, the J end by 8 bases, with 17 bases between. CDR1 is SEHNR, CDR2 FQNEAQ, per germline (reference sequence). The length of the CDR3 is 15 residues. The time point: patch test 2, 6 weeks after DPC sensitization. Treatment of the sample: therapeutic diphenylcyclopropenone sensitization with weekly scalp DPC.

The chain uses TRBV7-9 and TRBJ2-1, with D tentatively TRBD2 (5 bases). The sequence was obtained from a middle-aged woman with alopecia areata. Some clones in this sample may be carry-over from other donors' samples. The sample consisted of whole blood, taken in connection with sensitization to the hapten diphenylcyclopropenone (DPC). The CDR3 sequence: CASSFLGIGSHEQFF. The CDR3 nucleotides read TGTGCCAGCAGCTTTCTGGGAATAGGGAGCCATGAGCAGTTCTTC.